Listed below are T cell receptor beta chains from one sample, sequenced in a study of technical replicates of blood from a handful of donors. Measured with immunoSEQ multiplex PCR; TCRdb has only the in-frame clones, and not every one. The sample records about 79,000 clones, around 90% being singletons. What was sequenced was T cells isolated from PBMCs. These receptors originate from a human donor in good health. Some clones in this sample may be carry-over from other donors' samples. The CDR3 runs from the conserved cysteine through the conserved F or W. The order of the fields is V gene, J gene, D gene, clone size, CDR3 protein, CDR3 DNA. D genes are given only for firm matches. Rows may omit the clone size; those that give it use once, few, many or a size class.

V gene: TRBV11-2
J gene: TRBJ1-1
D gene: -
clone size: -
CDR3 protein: CASSLAQYMNTEAFF
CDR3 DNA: TGTGCCAGCAGCTTAGCGCAGTACATGAACACTGAAGCTTTCTTT

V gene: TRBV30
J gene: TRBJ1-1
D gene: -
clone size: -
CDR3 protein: CAWSPRGGSTEAFF
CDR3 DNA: TGTGCCTGGAGTCCCCGGGGGGGGAGCACTGAAGCTTTCTTT

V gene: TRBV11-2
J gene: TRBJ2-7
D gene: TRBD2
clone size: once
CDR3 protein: CASSFGTSGSYEQYF
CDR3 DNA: TGTGCCAGCAGCTTCGGGACTAGCGGGAGTTACGAGCAGTACTTC

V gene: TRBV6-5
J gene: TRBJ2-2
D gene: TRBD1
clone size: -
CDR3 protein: CASSYFTGGNGELFF
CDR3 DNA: TGTGCCAGCAGTTACTTTACAGGGGGCAACGGGGAGCTGTTTTTT

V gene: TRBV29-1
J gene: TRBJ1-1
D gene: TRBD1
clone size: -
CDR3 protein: CSVLGGARDTEAFF
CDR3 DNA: TGCAGCGTTTTAGGGGGCGCGAGGGACACTGAAGCTTTCTTT

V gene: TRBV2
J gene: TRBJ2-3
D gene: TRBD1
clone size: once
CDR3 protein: CASNQGTGGVDTQYF
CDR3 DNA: TGTGCCAGCAACCAGGGGACAGGGGGCGTAGATACGCAGTATTTT

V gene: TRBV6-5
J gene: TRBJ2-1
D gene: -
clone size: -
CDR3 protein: CASSWLAKGNEQFF
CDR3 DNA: TGTGCCAGCAGTTGGCTAGCGAAAGGGAATGAGCAGTTCTTC

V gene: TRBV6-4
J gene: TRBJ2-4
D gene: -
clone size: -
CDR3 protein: CASSDSGGNIQYF
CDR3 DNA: TGTGCCAGCAGTGACTCTGGGGGGAACATTCAGTACTTC

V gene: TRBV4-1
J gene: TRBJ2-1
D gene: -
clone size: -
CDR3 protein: CASSQAGVSYNEQFF
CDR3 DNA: TGCGCCAGCAGCCAAGCGGGGGTCTCCTACAATGAGCAGTTCTTC

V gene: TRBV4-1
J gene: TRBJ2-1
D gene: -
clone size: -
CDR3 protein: CASRRSRDFYGEQFF
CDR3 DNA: TGCGCCAGCAGGCGGTCCCGGGACTTTTACGGTGAGCAGTTCTTC

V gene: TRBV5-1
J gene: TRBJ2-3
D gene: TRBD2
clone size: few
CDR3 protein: CASSLESATSGTDTQYF
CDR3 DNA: TGCGCCAGCAGCTTGGAGTCGGCTACTAGCGGCACAGATACGCAGTATTTT

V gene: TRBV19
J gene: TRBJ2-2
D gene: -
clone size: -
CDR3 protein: CASSTGFPNTGELFF
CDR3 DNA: TGTGCCAGTAGTACGGGGTTTCCGAACACCGGGGAGCTGTTTTTT

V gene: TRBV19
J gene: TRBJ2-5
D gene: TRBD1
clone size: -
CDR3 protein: CASSILGQGGETQYF
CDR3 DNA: TGTGCCAGTAGTATCCTAGGACAGGGGGGGGAGACCCAGTACTTC

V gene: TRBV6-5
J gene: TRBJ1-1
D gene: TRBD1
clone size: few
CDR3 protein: CASGDSMNTEAFF
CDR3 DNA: TGTGCCAGCGGGGACAGCATGAACACTGAAGCTTTCTTT

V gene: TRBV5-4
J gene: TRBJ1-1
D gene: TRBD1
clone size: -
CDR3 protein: CASRGFGQGNTEAFF
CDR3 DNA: TGTGCCAGCAGGGGCTTCGGACAGGGGAACACTGAAGCTTTCTTT

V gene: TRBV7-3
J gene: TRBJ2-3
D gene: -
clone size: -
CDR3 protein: CASSFTSADTQYF
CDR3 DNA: TGTGCCAGCAGCTTTACTAGTGCAGATACGCAGTATTTT

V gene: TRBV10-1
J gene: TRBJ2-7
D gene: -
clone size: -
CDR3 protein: CASSAVTGLRYEQYF
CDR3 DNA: TGCGCCAGCAGTGCAGTGACAGGTCTACGCTACGAGCAGTACTTC

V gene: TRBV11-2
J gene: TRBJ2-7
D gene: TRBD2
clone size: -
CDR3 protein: CASSLSGVTYEQYF
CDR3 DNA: TGTGCCAGCAGCTTAAGCGGGGTTACCTACGAGCAGTACTTC

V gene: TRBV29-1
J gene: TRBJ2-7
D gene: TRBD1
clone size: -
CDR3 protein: CSVEWTGTSYEQYF
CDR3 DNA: TGCAGCGTTGAATGGACAGGGACCTCCTACGAGCAGTACTTC

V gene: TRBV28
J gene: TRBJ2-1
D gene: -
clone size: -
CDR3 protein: CASGSGAAYNEQFF
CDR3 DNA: TGTGCCAGTGGCTCGGGAGCCGCCTACAATGAGCAGTTCTTC

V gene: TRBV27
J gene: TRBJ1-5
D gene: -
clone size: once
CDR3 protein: CASSLRTGNQPQHF
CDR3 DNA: TGTGCCAGCAGTTTGAGGACAGGCAATCAGCCCCAGCATTTT

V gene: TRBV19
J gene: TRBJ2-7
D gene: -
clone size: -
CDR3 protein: CASSMGSFGYEQYF
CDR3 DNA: TGTGCCAGTAGTATGGGGAGCTTCGGCTACGAGCAGTACTTC

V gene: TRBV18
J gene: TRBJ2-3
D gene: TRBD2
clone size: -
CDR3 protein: CASQLGTSGGTDTQYF
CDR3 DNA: TGTGCCAGCCAACTCGGGACTAGCGGGGGGACAGATACGCAGTATTTT

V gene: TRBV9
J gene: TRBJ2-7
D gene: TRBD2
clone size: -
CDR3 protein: CASSDSGTSGYEQYF
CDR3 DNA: TGTGCCAGCAGCGACTCCGGGACTAGCGGCTACGAGCAGTACTTC

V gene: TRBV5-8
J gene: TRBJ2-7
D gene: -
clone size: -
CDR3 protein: CASSPRLYEQYF
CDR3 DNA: TGTGCCAGCAGCCCGAGACTCTACGAGCAGTACTTC

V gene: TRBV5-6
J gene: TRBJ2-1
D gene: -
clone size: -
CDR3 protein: CASSSTELNEQFF
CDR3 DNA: TGTGCCAGCAGCTCGACGGAGCTTAATGAGCAGTTCTTC

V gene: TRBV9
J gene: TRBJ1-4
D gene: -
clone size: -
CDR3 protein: CASSHNINEKLFF
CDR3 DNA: TGTGCCAGCAGCCACAACATAAATGAAAAACTGTTTTTT

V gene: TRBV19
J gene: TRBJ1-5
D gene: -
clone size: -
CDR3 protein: CASSIRFTGQYSNQPQHF
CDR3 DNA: TGTGCCAGTAGTATTAGGTTCACAGGACAATATAGCAATCAGCCCCAGCATTTT

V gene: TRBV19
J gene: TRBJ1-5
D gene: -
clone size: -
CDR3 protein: CASSGQTGQPQHF
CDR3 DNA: TGTGCCAGTAGTGGACAGACCGGACAGCCCCAGCATTTT

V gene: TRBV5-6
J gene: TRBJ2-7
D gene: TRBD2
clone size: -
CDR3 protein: CASSSLRLAGAYEQYF
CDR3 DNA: TGTGCCAGCAGCTCCCTTCGACTAGCGGGAGCTTACGAGCAGTACTTC

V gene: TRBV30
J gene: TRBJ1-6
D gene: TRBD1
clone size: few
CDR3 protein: CAWSAGQDNSPLHF
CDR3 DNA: TGTGCCTGGAGCGCCGGACAGGATAATTCACCCCTCCACTTT

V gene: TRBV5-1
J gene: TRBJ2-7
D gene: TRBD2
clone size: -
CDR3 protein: CASSLGTSGSGEQYF
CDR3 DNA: TGCGCCAGCAGCCTCGGGACTAGCGGGAGTGGCGAGCAGTACTTC

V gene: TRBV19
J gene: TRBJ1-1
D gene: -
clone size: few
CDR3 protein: CASKFGTEAFF
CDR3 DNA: TGTGCCAGTAAGTTCGGCACTGAAGCTTTCTTT

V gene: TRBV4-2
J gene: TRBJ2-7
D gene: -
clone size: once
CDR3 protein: CASSQVTASPREEQYF
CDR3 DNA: TGTGCCAGCAGCCAAGTTACCGCCTCCCCCCGGGAGGAGCAGTACTTC

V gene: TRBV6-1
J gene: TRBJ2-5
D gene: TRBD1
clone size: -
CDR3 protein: CASTFWTGQKTQYF
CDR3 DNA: TGTGCCAGCACCTTCTGGACAGGGCAGAAGACCCAGTACTTC

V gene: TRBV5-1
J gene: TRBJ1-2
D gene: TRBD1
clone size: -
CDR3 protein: CASSVQGARGYTF
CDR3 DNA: TGCGCCAGCAGCGTACAGGGGGCGAGAGGCTACACCTTC

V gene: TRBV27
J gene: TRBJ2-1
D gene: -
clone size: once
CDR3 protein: CASSLPGGLYNEQFF
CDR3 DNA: TGTGCCAGCAGTTTACCAGGGGGGCTGTACAATGAGCAGTTCTTC

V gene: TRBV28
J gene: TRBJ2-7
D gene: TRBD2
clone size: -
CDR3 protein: CASSLRSGRGYEQYF
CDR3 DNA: TGTGCCAGCAGTTTAAGGAGCGGGAGGGGGTACGAGCAGTACTTC

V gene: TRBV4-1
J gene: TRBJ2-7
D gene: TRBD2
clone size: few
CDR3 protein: CASSQGLAGYEQYF
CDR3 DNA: TGCGCCAGCAGCCAAGGACTAGCGGGATACGAGCAGTACTTC

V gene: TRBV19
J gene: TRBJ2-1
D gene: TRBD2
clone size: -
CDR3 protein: CASSNRASGRAFYNEQFF
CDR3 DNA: TGTGCCAGTAGTAATAGGGCTAGCGGGAGGGCCTTTTACAATGAGCAGTTCTTC

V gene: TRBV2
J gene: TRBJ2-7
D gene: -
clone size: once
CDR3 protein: CASSVRVSYEQYF
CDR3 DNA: TGTGCCAGCAGTGTACGGGTCTCCTACGAGCAGTACTTC

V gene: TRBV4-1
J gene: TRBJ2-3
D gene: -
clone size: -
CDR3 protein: CASSQDRGVVSTRGSTDTQYF
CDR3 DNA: TGCGCCAGCAGCCAAGATCGGGGAGTAGTTTCTACCAGGGGCTCCACAGATACGCAGTATTTT

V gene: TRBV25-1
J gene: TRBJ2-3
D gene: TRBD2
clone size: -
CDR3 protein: CASSAAGGTDTQYF
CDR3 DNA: TGTGCCAGCAGTGCAGCGGGAGGTACAGATACGCAGTATTTT

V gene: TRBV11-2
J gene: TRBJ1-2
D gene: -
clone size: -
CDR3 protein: CASSLRAGVGGYGYTF
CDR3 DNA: TGTGCCAGCAGCTTAAGGGCAGGGGTTGGAGGCTATGGCTACACCTTC

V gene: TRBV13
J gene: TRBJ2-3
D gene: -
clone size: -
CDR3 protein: CASSFITDTQYF
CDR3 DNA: TGTGCCAGCAGCTTCATCACAGATACGCAGTATTTT

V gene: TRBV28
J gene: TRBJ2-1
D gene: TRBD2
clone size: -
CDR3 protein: CASSLRVAGGGNEQFF
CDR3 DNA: TGTGCCAGCAGTTTAAGGGTAGCGGGAGGAGGGAATGAGCAGTTCTTC

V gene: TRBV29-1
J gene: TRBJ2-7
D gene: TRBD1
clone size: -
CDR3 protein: CSVDGGQGTDEQYF
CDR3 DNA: TGCAGCGTTGATGGGGGACAGGGTACTGACGAGCAGTACTTC

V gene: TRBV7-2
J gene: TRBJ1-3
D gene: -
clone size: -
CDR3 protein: CASSHGGAASGNTIYF
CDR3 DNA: TGTGCCAGCAGTCATGGGGGGGCGGCTTCCGGAAACACCATATATTTT

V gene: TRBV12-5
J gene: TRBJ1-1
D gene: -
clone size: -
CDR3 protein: CASGLPPNPSLLTEAFF
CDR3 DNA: TGTGCTAGTGGTTTGCCCCCAAATCCTAGTCTCCTCACTGAAGCTTTCTTT

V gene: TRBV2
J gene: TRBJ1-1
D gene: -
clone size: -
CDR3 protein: CASSEPGFPEAFF
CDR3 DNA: TGTGCCAGCAGTGAACCAGGGTTCCCTGAAGCTTTCTTT

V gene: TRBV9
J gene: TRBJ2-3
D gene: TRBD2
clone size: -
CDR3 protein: CASSANRLAGGADTQYF
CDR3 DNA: TGTGCCAGCAGCGCCAACCGACTAGCGGGAGGGGCGGATACGCAGTATTTT

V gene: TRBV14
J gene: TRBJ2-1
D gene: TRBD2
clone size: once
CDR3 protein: CASSPWTSGSFYNEQFF
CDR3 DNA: TGTGCCAGCAGCCCCTGGACTAGCGGGAGTTTCTACAATGAGCAGTTCTTC

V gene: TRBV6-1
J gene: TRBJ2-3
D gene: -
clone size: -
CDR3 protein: CASSIYTDTQYF
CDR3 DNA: TGTGCCAGCAGTATCTACACAGATACGCAGTATTTT